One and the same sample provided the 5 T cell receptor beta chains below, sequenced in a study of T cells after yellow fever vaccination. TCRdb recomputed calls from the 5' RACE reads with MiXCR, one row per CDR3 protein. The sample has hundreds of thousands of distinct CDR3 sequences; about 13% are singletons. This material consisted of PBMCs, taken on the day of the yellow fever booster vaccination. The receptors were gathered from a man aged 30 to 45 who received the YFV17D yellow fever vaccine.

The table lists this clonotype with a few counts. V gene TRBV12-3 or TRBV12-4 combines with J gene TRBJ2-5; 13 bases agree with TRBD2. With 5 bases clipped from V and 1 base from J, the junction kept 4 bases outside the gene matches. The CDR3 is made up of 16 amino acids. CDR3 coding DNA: TGTGCCAGCAGTATCGGGACTAGCGGGACCCAAGAGACCCAGTACTTC. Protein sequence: CASSIGTSGTQETQYF.

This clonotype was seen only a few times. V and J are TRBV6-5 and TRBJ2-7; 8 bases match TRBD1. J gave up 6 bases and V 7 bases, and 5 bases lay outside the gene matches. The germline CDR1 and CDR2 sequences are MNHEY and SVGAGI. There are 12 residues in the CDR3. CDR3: CASKTGVSEQYF. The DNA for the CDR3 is TGTGCCAGCAAGACAGGGGTGAGCGAGCAGTACTTC.

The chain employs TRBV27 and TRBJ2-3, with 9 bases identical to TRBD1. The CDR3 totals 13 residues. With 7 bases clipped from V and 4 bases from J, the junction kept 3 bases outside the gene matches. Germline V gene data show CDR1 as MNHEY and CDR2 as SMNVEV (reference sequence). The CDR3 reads CASTGTGSDTQYF. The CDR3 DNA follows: TGTGCCAGCACCGGGACAGGGTCAGATACGCAGTATTTT.

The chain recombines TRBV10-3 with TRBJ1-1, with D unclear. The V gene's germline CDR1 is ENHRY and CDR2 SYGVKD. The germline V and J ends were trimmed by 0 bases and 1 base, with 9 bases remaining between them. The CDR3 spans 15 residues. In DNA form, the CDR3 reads TGTGCCATCAGTGAGTCGTTGCAAGGGAACACTGAAGCTTTCTTT. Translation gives CAISESLQGNTEAFF.

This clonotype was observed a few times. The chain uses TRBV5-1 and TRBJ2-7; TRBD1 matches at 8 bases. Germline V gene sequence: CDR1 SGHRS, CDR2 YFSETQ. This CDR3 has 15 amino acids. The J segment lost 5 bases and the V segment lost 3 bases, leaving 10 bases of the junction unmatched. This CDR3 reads CASSSRAGGWNEQYF. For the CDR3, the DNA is TGCGCCAGCAGCTCCCGGGCAGGGGGCTGGAACGAGCAGTACTTC.